This T cell receptor beta chain was profiled in a study of response to subunit inactivated influenza vaccine. Study conclusions and caveats: Authors suggested that a seasonal influenza vaccination recruits few new T cells each time.

Germline CDR1 reads LGHDT; CDR2 reads YNNKEL (reference sequence). V lost 3 bases to trimming and J lost 2 bases, with 17 bases between them. The CDR3 consists of 16 residues. This clonotype was detected a few times. Antigen: not known. TCRdb re-called the RT-PCR reads with MiXCR, one entry per CDR3 protein. The top ten clones hold around 13% of a sample with a few hundred thousand distinct CDR3 sequences, approximately 7.3% of them seen once. The sequenced sample was PBMCs from blood, obtained less than 25 months after vaccination. This sequence joins TRBV3-1 and TRBJ2-7; weak D call: TRBD2 (5 bases). The sequence was obtained from a man aged 45-69 years who received an inactivated influenza vaccine. The CDR3: CASSHFKVAGPYEQYF. In DNA form, the CDR3 reads TGTGCCAGCAGCCATTTTAAAGTGGCGGGCCCCTACGAGCAGTACTTC.